The present TCR beta chain was sequenced within a study of blood T cells in healthy people across ages. Study-wide results and caveats: CMV status of donors was not determined, possibly confounding expanded clonotype changes. Diversity estimates drawn from one million T cells were deemed underestimates.

A second PCR, run for roughly 7 to 11 cycles, used a sample-barcoded 5' primer plus a J-beta primer mix. Using its own MiXCR run on the 5' RACE reads, TCRdb lists one record per CDR3 protein. The sample consists of hundreds of thousands of distinct CDR3 sequences, around 45% of them appearing once. Trimming cost V 7 bases and J 1 base, with 26 bases left between them. Germline V CDR1 and CDR2: SGHAT, FQDESV (reference sequence). The CDR3 has 20 residues. This clonotype was recorded a few times. As yet, its antigen is unknown. The clonotype was recovered from a woman aged 60-70 years in good health. This sequence joins TRBV11-1 and TRBJ2-6, with D perhaps matching TRBD1 or TRBD2 (5 bases each). The sequencing sample was made of blood. CDR3 coding DNA: TGTGCCAGCACCCAAGACCGAAGCGGAAATGCAGGGTCTGGGGCCAACGTCCTGACTTTC. It encodes CASTQDRSGNAGSGANVLTF.